The next 17 T cell receptor beta chains were all read from a single sample in a study of T cells in Graves' hyperthyroidism and ophthalmopathy. Amplification of TCR beta CDR3 regions was performed using RNA transcripts as template. With the HTBI primer set, the TCR CDR3 went through a first round of RT-PCR. Each CDR3 protein gets one entry after TCRdb re-called the multiplex PCR reads with MiXCR. The profile covers some 360,000 distinct CDR3 sequences, with approximately 15% appearing a single time and roughly 11% taken by the ten largest. Sequencing input: blood. These receptors came from a woman aged 60 to 75 with Graves' hyperthyroidism.

This clonotype was picked up many times. The chain links TRBV7-9 to TRBJ2-7; D is possibly TRBD1 (5 bases). Germline V lookup: CDR1 SEHNR, CDR2 FQNEAQ (reference sequence). This CDR3 region has 15 residues. Trimming took off 5 bases at V and 6 bases at J, with 20 bases between the two ends. CDR3 in amino acids: CASSRSAWQGVEQYF. Written as DNA, the CDR3 is TGTGCCAGCAGCCGAAGTGCGTGGCAGGGCGTCGAGCAGTACTTC.

The table lists this clonotype with many counts. This rearrangement joins TRBV27 to TRBJ2-3, with a tentative D call TRBD1 (5 bases). The germline V and J ends were trimmed by 3 bases and 2 bases, with 12 bases remaining between them. CDR1 and CDR2 (germline): MNHEY, SMNVEV (reference sequence). This CDR3 is 15 amino acids long. CDR3 protein: CASSLGQGFTDTQYF. The CDR3 region has the DNA TGTGCCAGCAGTTTGGGCCAGGGATTCACAGATACGCAGTATTTT.

This clonotype has ten or more counts. The CDR3 nucleotides are TGTGCCAGCAGCTCGCGGACTAGCGGCTTCTACGAGCAGTACTTC. It codes for CASSSRTSGFYEQYF. V is TRBV7-9 and J is TRBJ2-7; 10 positions match TRBD2. Germline V lookup: CDR1 SEHNR, CDR2 FQNEAQ (reference sequence). V gave up 4 bases and J gave up 3 bases; unmatched junction bases: 6. The CDR3 runs to 15 residues.

In this sample, this clonotype turned up many times. This chain uses TRBV12-3 or TRBV12-4 with TRBJ2-1; D not certain. The germline V and J ends were trimmed by 6 bases and 9 bases, with 12 bases remaining between them. This CDR3 comprises 12 residues. The CDR3 DNA reads as TGTGCCAGCAGCTACTCAAGTGGTGAGCAGTTCTTC. Translated, it gives CASSYSSGEQFF.

This clonotype showed up many times. This chain connects TRBV5-1 to TRBJ2-7, with 7 bases matching TRBD1. Trimming at V came to 3 bases and at J to 5 bases, leaving 8 bases not matched to a gene. Per germline, CDR1 SGHRS and CDR2 YFSETQ. The CDR3 has 14 amino acids. In DNA form, the CDR3 reads TGCGCCAGCAGCTGGGGTGACAGGGCCAACGAGCAGTACTTC. The encoded protein is CASSWGDRANEQYF.

This clonotype was seen many times. V gene TRBV30 combines with J gene TRBJ2-5; a weak D match, TRBD1 (5 bases). This CDR3 comprises 13 residues. The germline V gene encodes CDR1 GTSNPN and CDR2 SVGIG (reference sequence). V was cut by 0 bases and J by 3 bases, with 8 bases left in between. The CDR3 region is CAWSVQAKETQYF. In DNA, the CDR3 is TGTGCCTGGAGTGTACAGGCTAAAGAGACCCAGTACTTC.

This clonotype was recorded a few times. CDR3 bases: TGCGCCAGCAGCTTGGCCGGGCCCGCCGAGCAGTACTTC. It translates to CASSLAGPAEQYF. The V and J genes are TRBV5-1 and TRBJ2-7; D gene uncertain. With 0 bases removed from V and 6 bases from J, the gap between germline ends came to 10 bases. The CDR3 totals 13 residues. Per the germline V gene, CDR1 is SGHRS and CDR2 is YFSETQ.

There are a few counts of this clonotype. The J gene is TRBJ1-2, the V gene TRBV24-1; weak D call: TRBD1 (5 bases). Germline-derived CDR1 and CDR2 are KGHDR and SFDVKD. Trimming removed 4 bases from V and 2 bases from J, with 7 bases in between. This CDR3 has 13 amino acids. The CDR3: CATSEAGNYGYTF. The DNA of the CDR3 is TGTGCCACCAGTGAGGCAGGGAACTATGGCTACACCTTC.

The CDR3 loop is CASSRDRAGANVLTF. CDR3 nucleotide sequence: TGCGCCAGCAGCCGTGACAGGGCTGGGGCCAACGTCCTGACTTTC. The rearrangement links TRBV5-1 to TRBJ2-6; TRBD1 matches at 7 bases. The CDR3 is made up of 15 amino acids. V lost 4 bases to trimming and J lost 2 bases; unmatched junction nucleotides: 3. Germline V CDR1 and CDR2: SGHRS, YFSETQ.

Only one count was recorded for this clonotype. The chain uses TRBV15 and TRBJ1-5; maybe TRBD1 (6 bases). This CDR3 is built from 15 residues. Looked up from germline, CDR1 is LNHNV and CDR2 is YYDKDF (reference sequence). V shed 1 base and J shed 1 base, with 8 bases lying between them. CDR3 in amino acids: CATSRGGASNQPQHF. CDR3 DNA sequence: TGTGCCACCAGCAGAGGGGGGGCGAGCAATCAGCCCCAGCATTTT.

The rearrangement joins TRBV6-1 to TRBJ2-7; 8 bases are a match to TRBD1. CDR3 length: 15 residues. Per germline, CDR1 MNHNS and CDR2 SASEGT. The V gene end was trimmed by 6 bases and the J gene end by 2 bases; junction bases not matched to a gene: 9. The CDR3 sequence: CASRAGQDSAYEQYF. The CDR3, as DNA: TGTGCCAGCAGGGCGGGACAGGATAGTGCCTACGAGCAGTACTTC.

This clonotype was counted only a few times. The chain combines TRBV6-5 with TRBJ2-6, with TRBD1 matching over 8 bases. The J segment lost 2 bases and the V segment lost 2 bases, leaving 5 bases of the junction unmatched. CDR3 length equals 17 residues. Germline CDR1 and CDR2: MNHEY and SVGAGI. The CDR3 DNA reads TGTGCCAGCAGTTACACAGGGGGATTGGCTGGGGCCAACGTCCTGACTTTC. This sequence encodes CASSYTGGLAGANVLTF.

The V and J genes are TRBV18 and TRBJ2-6; possibly TRBD1 for D (5 bases). The CDR3 spans 16 residues. The germline V gene encodes CDR1 KGHSH and CDR2 LQKENI. Trimming cost V 6 bases and J 0 bases, with 12 bases left between them. CDR3 bases: TGTGCCAGCTCTCCGAGACAGAGCTCTGGGGCCAACGTCCTGACTTTC. As protein: CASSPRQSSGANVLTF. Full variable domain (remainder filled in from reference TRBV18 and TRBJ2-6): NAGVMQNPRHLVRRRGQEARLRCSPMKGHSHVYWYRQLPEEGLKFMVYLQKENIIDESGMPKERFSAEFPKEGPSILRIQQVVRGDSAAYFCASSPRQSSGANVLTFGAGSRLTVL.

The chain employs TRBV5-6 and TRBJ2-7; 7 nucleotides line up with TRBD1. The ends lost 3 bases at V and 0 bases at J; junction bases unmatched: 9. The CDR3 totals 16 residues. Germline CDR1 reads SGHDT; CDR2 reads YYEEEE. The CDR3 nucleotides read TGTGCCAGCAGCTCCGACCTGACAGGGCACTCCTACGAGCAGTACTTC. This codes for CASSSDLTGHSYEQYF.

This clonotype was counted at least ten times. The chain couples TRBV7-8 to TRBJ2-2, with TRBD2 matching over 10 bases. V lost 5 bases and J lost 6; bases outside the gene matches: 6. The CDR3 extends over 15 amino acids. CDR1 is SGHVS, CDR2 FQNEAQ, per germline. The CDR3 region is CASSGVAGGAGELFF. The CDR3 DNA is TGTGCCAGCAGCGGGGTAGCGGGAGGCGCCGGGGAGCTGTTTTTT.

This clonotype was seen ten or more times. CDR3 in amino acids: CSASRPDTYNEQFF. The CDR3, as DNA: TGCAGTGCTAGTCGACCCGATACATACAATGAGCAGTTCTTC. The chain recombines TRBV20-1 with TRBJ2-1, with D unclear. The CDR3 consists of 14 residues. Germline V gives CDR1 DFQATT, CDR2 SNEGSKA (reference sequence). Trimming left V 3 bases short and J 4 bases short, with 13 bases between.

The chain links TRBV24-1 to TRBJ2-5; a weak D match, TRBD1 (6 bases). The CDR3 runs 16 residues. Trimming pared 0 bases from V and 3 bases from J, leaving 13 bases between. Per the germline V gene, CDR1 is KGHDR and CDR2 is SFDVKD. The DNA for the CDR3 is TGTGCCACCAGTGATTTGCAACAGGGTGGGGAAGAGACCCAGTACTTC. As protein: CATSDLQQGGEETQYF.